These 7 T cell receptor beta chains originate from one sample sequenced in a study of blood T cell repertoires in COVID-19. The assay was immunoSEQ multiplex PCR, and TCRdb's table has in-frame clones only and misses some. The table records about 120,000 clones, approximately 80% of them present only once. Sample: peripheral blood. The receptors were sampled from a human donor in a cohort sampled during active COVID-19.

CDR3 in amino acids: CASSRRTGRGYEQYF. CDR3 bases: TGTGCCAGCAGCCGCCGGACAGGGCGCGGCTACGAGCAGTACTTC. This chain links TRBV3-1 (or the pseudogene TRBV3-2) with TRBJ2-7; TRBD1 matches 8 bases. Germline-derived CDR1 and CDR2 are LGHDT and YNNKEL (reference sequence). Trimming at V came to 4 bases and at J to 3 bases, leaving 8 bases not matched to a gene. This CDR3 is built from 15 residues.

In nucleotides, the CDR3 is TGTGCCAGCAGCTTGGCGGGGATTAATGAAAAACTGTTTTTT. This encodes CASSLAGINEKLFF. V usage is TRBV5-8 and J usage is TRBJ1-4; no definite D call. This CDR3 comprises 14 residues. Germline-derived CDR1 and CDR2 are SGHTS and YDEGEE. The V and J ends lost 0 bases and 4 bases respectively, with 7 bases between them.

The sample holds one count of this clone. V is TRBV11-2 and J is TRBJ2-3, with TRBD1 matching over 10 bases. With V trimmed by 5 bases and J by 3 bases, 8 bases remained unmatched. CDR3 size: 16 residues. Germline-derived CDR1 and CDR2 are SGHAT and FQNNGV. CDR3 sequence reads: CASSVLGDRGTDTQYF. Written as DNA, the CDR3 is TGTGCCAGCAGCGTCCTAGGGGACAGGGGAACAGATACGCAGTATTTT.

The DNA for the CDR3 is TGCGCCAGCAGCCTACATACTATGAACACTGAAGCTTTCTTT. Its protein product is CASSLHTMNTEAFF. The rearrangement uses TRBV23-1 and TRBJ1-1; no reliable D call. TRBV23-1 is known as an ORF, though its function is uncertain. Deletions cut 6 bases from V and 0 bases from J, with 11 bases between. This CDR3 has 14 residues.

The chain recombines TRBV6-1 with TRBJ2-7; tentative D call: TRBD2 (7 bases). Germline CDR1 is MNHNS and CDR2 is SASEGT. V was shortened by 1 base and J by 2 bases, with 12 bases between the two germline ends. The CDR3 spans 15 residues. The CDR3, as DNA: TGTGCCAGCAGTGAAGAGGGGGGGGTTCCCTACGAGCAGTACTTC. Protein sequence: CASSEEGGVPYEQYF.

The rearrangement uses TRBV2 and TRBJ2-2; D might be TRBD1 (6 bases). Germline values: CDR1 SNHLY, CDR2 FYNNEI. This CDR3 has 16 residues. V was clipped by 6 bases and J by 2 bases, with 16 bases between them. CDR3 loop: CASSRAAGDNTGELFF. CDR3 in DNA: TGTGCCAGCAGCAGGGCGGCAGGGGACAACACCGGGGAGCTGTTTTTT.

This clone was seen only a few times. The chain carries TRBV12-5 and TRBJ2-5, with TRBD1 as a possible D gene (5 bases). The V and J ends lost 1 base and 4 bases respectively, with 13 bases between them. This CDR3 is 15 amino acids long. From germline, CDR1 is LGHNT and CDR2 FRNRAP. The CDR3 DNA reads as TGTGCTAGTGGTTTGGGTCGACAGTCAGGAGAGACCCAGTACTTC. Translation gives CASGLGRQSGETQYF.